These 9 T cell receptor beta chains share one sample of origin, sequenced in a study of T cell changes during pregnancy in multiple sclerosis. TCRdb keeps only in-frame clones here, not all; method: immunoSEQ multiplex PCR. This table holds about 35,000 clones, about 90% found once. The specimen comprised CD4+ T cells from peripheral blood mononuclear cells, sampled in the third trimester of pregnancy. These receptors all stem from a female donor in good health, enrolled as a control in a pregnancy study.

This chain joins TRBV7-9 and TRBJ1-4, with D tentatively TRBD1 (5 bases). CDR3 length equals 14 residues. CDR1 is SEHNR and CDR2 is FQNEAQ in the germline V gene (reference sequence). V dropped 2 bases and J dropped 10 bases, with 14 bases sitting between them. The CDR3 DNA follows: TGTGCCAGCAGCTTAATTTCGGGGGATGGAAAACTGTTTTTT. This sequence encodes CASSLISGDGKLFF.

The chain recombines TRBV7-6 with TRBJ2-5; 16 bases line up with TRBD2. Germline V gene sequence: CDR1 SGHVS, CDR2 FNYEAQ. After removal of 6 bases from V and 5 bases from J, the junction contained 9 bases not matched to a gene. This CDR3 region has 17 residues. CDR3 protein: CASSYKGGLAGGETQYF. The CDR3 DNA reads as TGTGCCAGCAGTTACAAGGGGGGACTAGCGGGAGGGGAGACCCAGTACTTC.

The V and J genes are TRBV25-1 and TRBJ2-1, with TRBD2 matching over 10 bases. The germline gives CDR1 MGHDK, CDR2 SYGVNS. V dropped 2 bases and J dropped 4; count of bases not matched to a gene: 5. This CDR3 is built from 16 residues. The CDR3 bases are TGTGCCAGCAGTGAAAGCACTAGCGGGGCTTACAATGAGCAGTTCTTC. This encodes CASSESTSGAYNEQFF.

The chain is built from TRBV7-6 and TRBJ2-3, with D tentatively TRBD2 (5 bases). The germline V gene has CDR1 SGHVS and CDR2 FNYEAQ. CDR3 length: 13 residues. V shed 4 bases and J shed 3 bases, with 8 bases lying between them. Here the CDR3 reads CASSSAGTDTQYF. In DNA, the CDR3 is TGTGCCAGCAGCTCCGCGGGTACAGATACGCAGTATTTT.

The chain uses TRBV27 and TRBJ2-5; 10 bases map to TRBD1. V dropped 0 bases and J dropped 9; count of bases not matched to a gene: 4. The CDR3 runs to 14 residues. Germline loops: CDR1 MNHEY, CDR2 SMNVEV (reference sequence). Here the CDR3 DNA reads TGTGCCAGCAGTTTATCCGGGACAGGGGTGGCCCAGTACTTC. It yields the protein CASSLSGTGVAQYF.

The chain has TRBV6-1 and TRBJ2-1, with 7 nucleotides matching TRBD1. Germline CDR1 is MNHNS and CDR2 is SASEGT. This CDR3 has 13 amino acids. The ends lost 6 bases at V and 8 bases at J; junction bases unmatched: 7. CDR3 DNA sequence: TGTGCCAGCAGCGAGACAGGGTACTATGAGCAGTTCTTC. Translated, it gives CASSETGYYEQFF.

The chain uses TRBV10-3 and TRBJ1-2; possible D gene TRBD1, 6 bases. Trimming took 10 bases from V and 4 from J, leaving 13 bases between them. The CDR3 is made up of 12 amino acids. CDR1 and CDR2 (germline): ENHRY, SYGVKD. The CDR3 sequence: CATTGFSYGYTF. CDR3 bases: TGTGCCACAACAGGGTTCTCCTATGGCTACACCTTC.

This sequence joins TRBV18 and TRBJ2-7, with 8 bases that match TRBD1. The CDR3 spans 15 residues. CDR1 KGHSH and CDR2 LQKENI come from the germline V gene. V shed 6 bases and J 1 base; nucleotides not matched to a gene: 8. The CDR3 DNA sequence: TGTGCCAGCTCCCAATCAGGGGGCGGATCCTACGAGCAGTACTTC. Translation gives CASSQSGGGSYEQYF.

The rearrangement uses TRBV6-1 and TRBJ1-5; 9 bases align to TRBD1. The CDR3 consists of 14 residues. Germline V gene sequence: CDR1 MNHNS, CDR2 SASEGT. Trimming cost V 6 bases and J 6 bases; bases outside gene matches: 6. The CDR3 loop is CASSDWTGAQPQHF. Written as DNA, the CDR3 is TGTGCCAGCAGCGATTGGACAGGGGCTCAGCCCCAGCATTTT.